A selection of T cell receptor beta chains follows, all from one sample in a study of blood T cell repertoires in COVID-19. Sequencing used immunoSEQ multiplex PCR; TCRdb keeps in-frame clones, though not all of them. The table includes 150,000 to 200,000 clones, roughly 89% detected once. Sequenced input: peripheral blood. These receptors all come from a man in his forties with acute or convalescent COVID-19. CDR3s include the opening cysteine and the closing phenylalanine or tryptophan. Each record gives: clone size, D gene, J gene, V gene, CDR3 protein, CDR3 DNA. A D gene is named only where the DNA matches it firmly. Not every row has a clone size; where given, it reads once, few, many or a size class.

- | TRBD1 | TRBJ1-2 | TRBV2 | CASRRTGEAYGYTF | TGTGCCAGCAGACGAACAGGGGAGGCCTATGGCTACACCTTC
- | TRBD1 | TRBJ1-2 | TRBV6-2/TRBV6-3 | CASSPDRVLGYTF | TGTGCCAGCAGCCCGGACAGGGTCCTTGGCTACACCTTC
- | TRBD2 | TRBJ2-2 | TRBV4-2 | CASSGTGGPLGELFF | TGTGCCAGCAGCGGGACGGGGGGGCCGCTCGGGGAGCTGTTTTTT
once | TRBD1 | TRBJ1-6 | TRBV7-2 | CASSLVGTGANSPLHF | TGTGCCAGCAGCTTAGTTGGGACAGGGGCGAATTCACCCCTCCACTTT
once | TRBD1 | TRBJ1-4 | TRBV6-5 | CASSRGTGYEKLFF | TGTGCCAGCAGTCGAGGGACAGGGTACGAAAAACTGTTTTTT
- | TRBD1 | TRBJ2-5 | TRBV5-1 | CASSLGQVGHQETQYF | TGCGCCAGCAGCTTAGGACAGGTCGGCCACCAAGAGACCCAGTACTTC
once | TRBD1 | TRBJ2-7 | TRBV9 | CASSVSGGTGYEQYF | TGTGCCAGCAGCGTGTCAGGGGGCACCGGATACGAGCAGTACTTC
- | TRBD1 | TRBJ1-1 | TRBV19 | CASRTGQDEAFF | TGTGCCAGTAGAACCGGACAGGATGAAGCTTTCTTT
- | - | TRBJ1-4 | TRBV15 | CATSKWTEGHEKLFF | TGTGCCACCAGCAAGTGGACGGAGGGACATGAAAAACTGTTTTTT
- | TRBD1 | TRBJ1-1 | TRBV6-5 | CASRDREGMNTEAFF | TGTGCCAGCCGGGACAGGGAGGGGATGAACACTGAAGCTTTCTTT
- | TRBD1 | TRBJ1-2 | TRBV7-6 | CASSLGAGGDYGYTF | TGTGCCAGCAGCTTAGGGGCAGGGGGCGATTATGGCTACACCTTC
- | - | TRBJ1-5 | TRBV5-6 | CASSLGGGPYQPQHF | TGTGCCAGCAGCTTGGGGGGCGGTCCTTATCAGCCCCAGCATTTT
- | TRBD1 | TRBJ1-2 | TRBV19 | CASSAWTGANYGYTF | TGTGCCAGTAGTGCTTGGACAGGAGCTAACTATGGCTACACCTTC
- | - | TRBJ1-1 | TRBV2 | CASFAGGNTEAFF | TGTGCCAGCTTTGCGGGCGGGAACACTGAAGCTTTCTTT
- | TRBD2 | TRBJ2-1 | TRBV3-1/TRBV3-2 | CASSQEVTSGHNEQFF | TGTGCCAGCAGCCAAGAAGTGACTAGCGGGCACAATGAGCAGTTCTTC
- | TRBD1 | TRBJ1-4 | TRBV6-6 | CASSPPRTGGNEKLFF | TGTGCCAGCAGCCCTCCCCGGACAGGGGGCAATGAAAAACTGTTTTTT
- | TRBD1 | TRBJ1-1 | TRBV5-1 | CASSPPPDLDRVDTEAFF | TGCGCCAGCAGCCCACCCCCGGATCTCGACAGGGTGGACACTGAAGCTTTCTTT
once | - | TRBJ1-1 | TRBV12-3/TRBV12-4 | CASSTTSGTEAFF | TGTGCCAGCAGTACCACGTCGGGCACTGAAGCTTTCTTT